These T cell receptor beta chains were read from a single sample in a study of T cell repertoires in cytomegalovirus infection. TCRdb processed the reads anew with MiXCR; each CDR3 protein has one entry. Of around 630,000 distinct CDR3 sequences listed, about 24% are singletons. Sample: CD8+ T cells from PBMCs. The receptors come from a human donor in good health (CMV status not recorded). Some clones in this sample may be carry-over from other donors' samples. CDR3s include the opening cysteine and the closing phenylalanine or tryptophan. The D gene is left open where the match is weak. Expanded clones are given a class, and other clones once, few, many or no size at all.

TRBD1	TRBJ2-5	TRBV28	-	TGTGCCACGATGGGACAGGGCGAACAAGAGACCCAGTACTTC	CATMGQGEQETQYF
-	TRBJ2-7	TRBV5-5	few	TGTGCCAGCAGCTTTTGGGGACGGGCCCCAGAGCAGTACTTC	CASSFWGRAPEQYF
-	TRBJ1-1	TRBV20-1	-	TGCAGTGCCAGACTTCAGAACACTGAAGCTTTCTTT	CSARLQNTEAFF
TRBD1	TRBJ1-2	TRBV15	-	TGTGCCACCAGCAGAAACCCCGGGACAGGGGGCCGGGGCTACACCTTC	CATSRNPGTGGRGYTF
-	TRBJ1-1	TRBV20-1	once	TGCAGTGCTGGGTTCCGACCGGGCACTGAAGCTTTCTTT	CSAGFRPGTEAFF
TRBD1	TRBJ2-7	TRBV29-1	-	TGCAGCGCGGGGGGACAGGGGCCCTACGAGCAGTACTTC	CSAGGQGPYEQYF
-	TRBJ1-2	TRBV7-9	-	TGTACCAGCAGCTTAGCTTTTGGAAATGGCTACACCTTC	CTSSLAFGNGYTF
-	TRBJ2-1	TRBV7-6	many	TGTGCCAGCAGCTTAACTACTGCCCCTAACAATGAGCAGTTCTTC	CASSLTTAPNNEQFF
TRBD1	TRBJ1-1	TRBV6-2/TRBV6-3	few	TGTGCCAGCAGTCCTTACCGACAGGGGAACACTGAAGCTTTCTTT	CASSPYRQGNTEAFF
TRBD1	TRBJ2-2	TRBV12-5	few	TGTGCTAGTGGTTTGCGGGGGGGACAGGGGGCCACCGGGGAGCTGTTTTTT	CASGLRGGQGATGELFF
TRBD2	TRBJ2-1	TRBV4-3	-	TGCGCCAGCAGCTCCGGGACTAGACGCAATGAGCAGTTCTTC	CASSSGTRRNEQFF
-	TRBJ2-3	TRBV2	-	TGTGCCAGCAGCCACAGGGTGGGAGATACGCAGTATTTT	CASSHRVGDTQYF
-	TRBJ2-3	TRBV27	many	TGTGCCAGCAGTATAACCCCCGCCAGGGAGCAGTATTTT	CASSITPAREQYF
TRBD1	TRBJ2-7	TRBV6-2/TRBV6-3	-	TGTGCCAGCAGGTGGACAGGCCTGGACGAGCAGTACTTC	CASRWTGLDEQYF
TRBD1	TRBJ1-2	TRBV6-1	many	TGTGCCAGCAGGGGACAGGGAACAGGCTATGGCTACACCTTC	CASRGQGTGYGYTF
TRBD1	TRBJ1-2	TRBV20-1	-	TGCAGTGCTAGAGATCGAACGGGACAGGGGGCGTTTAACTATGGCTACACCTTC	CSARDRTGQGAFNYGYTF
-	TRBJ2-1	TRBV5-6	many	TGTGCCAGCAGCTTGGAGGCTGTCGAGCAGTTCTTC	CASSLEAVEQFF
-	TRBJ2-7	TRBV4-1	-	TGCGCCAGCAGCCAAAAGGGCGGATCCTACGAGCAGTACTTC	CASSQKGGSYEQYF
-	TRBJ1-1	TRBV7-2	-	TGTGCCAGCAGCTTCCCTTTTGGTGAAGCTTTCTTT	CASSFPFGEAFF
-	TRBJ2-3	TRBV28	-	TGTGCCAGCCGAGACAGGAAAGATACGCAGTATTTT	CASRDRKDTQYF
-	TRBJ2-5	TRBV27	many	TGTGCCAGCAGTTCCATAGGTCTAAACCAAGAGACCCAGTACTTC	CASSSIGLNQETQYF
-	TRBJ1-2	TRBV12-5	once	TGTGCTAGTGGTTTCTGGGATGGCTACACCTTC	CASGFWDGYTF
-	TRBJ1-1	TRBV12-3/TRBV12-4	-	TGTGCCAGCAGTTTTATAGCTGAAGCTTTCTTT	CASSFIAEAFF
-	TRBJ1-3	TRBV19	-	TGTGCCAGTAGTATAGGAGGAGCGACAATTAATGGAAACACCATATATTTT	CASSIGGATINGNTIYF
TRBD1	TRBJ1-2	TRBV28	-	TGTGCCAACCGTAGGACAGGAAACTATGGCTACACCTTC	CANRRTGNYGYTF
-	TRBJ1-2	TRBV7-9	-	TGTGCCAGCAGCTCCACGGACAGACCCCTATATGGCTACACCTTC	CASSSTDRPLYGYTF
TRBD1	TRBJ2-4	TRBV7-9	many	TGTGCCAGCAGCCTCGGACAGGGAGTCAAAAACATTCAGTACTTC	CASSLGQGVKNIQYF
-	TRBJ1-5	TRBV7-2	many	TGTGCCAGCAGCTTTCAGGGATATAGCAATCAGCCCCAGCATTTT	CASSFQGYSNQPQHF
-	TRBJ2-1	TRBV29-1	-	TGCAGCGTACTCAGGACGGACAATGAGCAGTTCTTC	CSVLRTDNEQFF
-	TRBJ1-2	TRBV6-5	few	TGTGCCAGCAGTTACTCGGGGCCGGGAGACTATGGCTACACCTTC	CASSYSGPGDYGYTF